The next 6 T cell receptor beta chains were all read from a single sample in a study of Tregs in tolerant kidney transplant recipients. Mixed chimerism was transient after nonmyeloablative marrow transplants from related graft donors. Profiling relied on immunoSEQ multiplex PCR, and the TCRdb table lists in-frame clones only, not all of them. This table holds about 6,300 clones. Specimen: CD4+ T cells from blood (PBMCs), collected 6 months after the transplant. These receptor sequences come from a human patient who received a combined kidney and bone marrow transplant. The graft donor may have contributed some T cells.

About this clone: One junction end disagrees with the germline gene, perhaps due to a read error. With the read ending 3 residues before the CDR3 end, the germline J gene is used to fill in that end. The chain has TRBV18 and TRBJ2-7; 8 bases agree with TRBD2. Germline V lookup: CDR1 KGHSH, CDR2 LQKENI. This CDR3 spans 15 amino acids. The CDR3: CASSPPGLGSSEQYF. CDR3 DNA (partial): TGTGCCAGCTCACCACCGGGACTAGGGTCCTCCGAG.

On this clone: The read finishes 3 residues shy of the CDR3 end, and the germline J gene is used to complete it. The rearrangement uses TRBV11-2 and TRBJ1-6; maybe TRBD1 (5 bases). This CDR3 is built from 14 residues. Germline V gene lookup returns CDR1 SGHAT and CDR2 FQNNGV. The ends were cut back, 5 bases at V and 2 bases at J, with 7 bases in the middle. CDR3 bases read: TGTGCCAGCAGCGGGGGGGCCTATAATTCACCC. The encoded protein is CASSGGAYNSP. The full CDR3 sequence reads CASSGGAYNSPLHF.

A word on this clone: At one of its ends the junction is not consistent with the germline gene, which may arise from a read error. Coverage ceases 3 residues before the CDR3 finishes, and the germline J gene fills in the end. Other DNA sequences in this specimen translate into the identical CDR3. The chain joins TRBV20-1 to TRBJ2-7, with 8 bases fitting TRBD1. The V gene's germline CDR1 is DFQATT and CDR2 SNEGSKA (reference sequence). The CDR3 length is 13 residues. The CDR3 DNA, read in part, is TGCAGCGCTAAGTGGACAGGGTTATCCGAG. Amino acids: CSAKWTGLSE. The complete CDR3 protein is CSAKWTGLSEQYF.

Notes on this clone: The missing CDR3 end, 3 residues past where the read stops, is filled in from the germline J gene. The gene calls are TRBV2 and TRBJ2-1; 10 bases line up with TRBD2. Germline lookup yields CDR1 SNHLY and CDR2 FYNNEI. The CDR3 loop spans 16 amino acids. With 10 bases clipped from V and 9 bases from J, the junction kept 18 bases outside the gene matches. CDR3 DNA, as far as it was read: TGTGCCACTCTCCACCTTCAGCGGGAGGGCCTCGCTGAG. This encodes CATLHLQREGLAE. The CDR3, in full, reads CATLHLQREGLAEQFF. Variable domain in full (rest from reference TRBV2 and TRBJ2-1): EPEVTQTPSHQVTQMGQEVILRCVPISNHLYFYWYRQILGQKVEFLVSFYNNEISEKSEIFDDQFSVERPDGSNFTLKIRSTKLEDSAMYFCATLHLQREGLAEQFFGPGTRLTVL.

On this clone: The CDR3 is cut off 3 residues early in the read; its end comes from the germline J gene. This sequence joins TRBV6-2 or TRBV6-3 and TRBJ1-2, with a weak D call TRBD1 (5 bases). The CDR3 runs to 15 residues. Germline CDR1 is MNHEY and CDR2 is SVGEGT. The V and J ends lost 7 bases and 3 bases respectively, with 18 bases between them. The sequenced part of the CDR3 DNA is TGTGCCAGCAACCTACGCTGGGGCAGGGACTATGGC. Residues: CASNLRWGRDYG. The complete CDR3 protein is CASNLRWGRDYGYTF.

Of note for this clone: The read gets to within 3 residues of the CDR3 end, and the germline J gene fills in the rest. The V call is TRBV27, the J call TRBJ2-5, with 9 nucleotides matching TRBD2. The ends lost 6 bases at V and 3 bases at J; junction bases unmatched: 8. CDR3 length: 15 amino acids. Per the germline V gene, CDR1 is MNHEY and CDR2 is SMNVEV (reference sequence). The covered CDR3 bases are TGTGCCAGCAGACGCCTAGCGGGACTGAAAGAGACC. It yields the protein CASRRLAGLKET. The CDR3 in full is CASRRLAGLKETQYF.